This paragraph reports one T cell receptor beta chain. The data are from a study of blood T cell repertoires in COVID-19. The overall study: Samples came from the United States, Italy and Spain, spanning acute and convalescent COVID-19. PBMCs, B-cell-depleted T cells, or T cells were the source of the cDNA or gDNA that made up the material.

Libraries were prepared by immunoSEQ multiplex PCR; TCRdb keeps only in-frame clonotypes and omits some of them. There are 100,000 to 150,000 clones in the sample; about 86% occur only once, and 5.9% lies in the top ten. There are 15 residues in the CDR3. Per germline, CDR1 KGHDR and CDR2 SFDVKD. Trimming removed 5 bases from V and 4 bases from J, with 13 bases in between. The chain employs TRBV24-1 and TRBJ2-2; D is perhaps TRBD1 (5 bases). Material for sequencing was peripheral blood. The TCR sequence derives from a man of 80 years or more with active or convalescent COVID-19. The CDR3 bases are TGTGCCACCAGTGCCAGGACATCGGTCACCGGGGAGCTGTTTTTT. Translation: CATSARTSVTGELFF.